Included here is one TCR beta chain sequence, with context. This record comes from a study of blood T cell repertoires in COVID-19. About the study: Whether acute or convalescent, the COVID-19 samples came from the United States, Italy and Spain. T cells, B-cell-depleted T cells, or PBMCs provided the cDNA or gDNA that served as material.

The V segment lost 1 base and the J segment 7 bases; nucleotides outside the gene matches: 5. Germline V gives CDR1 MNHEY, CDR2 SVGAGI. This CDR3 spans 14 amino acids. Original handling: By means of reference gene primer amplification, nucleated cell counts were estimated. Generated by immunoSEQ multiplex PCR, the TCRdb table keeps only in-frame clones and is missing some. For V, J and clone size, that table is used; D and trimming come from the DNA. This table has more than 200,000 clones, about 85% appearing once. This chain links TRBV6-5 with TRBJ1-1; 8 bases fit TRBD1. The clonotype comes from a man aged 18 to 29 with active or convalescent COVID-19. Sequencing input: peripheral blood. The CDR3 loop is CASSYFQGAHEAFF. CDR3 bases: TGTGCCAGCAGTTACTTTCAGGGGGCGCATGAAGCTTTCTTT.